The text below deals with one T cell receptor beta chain. This specimen belongs to a study of shared clonotypes between healthy human individuals. Turning to the study itself: The donor group consisted of two women and a few men, aged 18 to 49.

V was clipped by 5 bases and J by 7 bases; unmatched bases: 14. CDR3 size: 15 residues. CDR1 LNHDA and CDR2 SQIVND come from the germline V gene (reference sequence). Here immunoSEQ multiplex PCR was the method, and the copy in TCRdb shows in-frame clones only, minus some. The table lists approximately 250,000 clones, 65% to 70% of them singletons. The receptor was derived from a man under 40 in good health. The genes are TRBV19 and TRBJ2-7; 7 nucleotides match TRBD2. Sequencing used memory CD4+ T cells sorted from blood. Documented subset: CD45RA-negative fraction. The CDR3 loop is CASSPVGAGVKEQYF. CDR3 bases: TGTGCCAGTAGTCCCGTTGGTGCGGGAGTCAAGGAGCAGTACTTC.